This T cell receptor beta chain was obtained from a study of blood T cell repertoires in COVID-19. Study-wide context: T cells, B-cell-depleted T cells, or PBMCs provided the cDNA or gDNA that served as material.

The length of the CDR3 is 15 residues. The V gene's germline CDR1 is LGHDT and CDR2 YNNKEL (reference sequence). The V and J ends lost 5 bases and 1 base, in that order; junction bases with no gene match: 2. The table came from immunoSEQ multiplex PCR; TCRdb's copy has only in-frame clones and leaves some out. Seen here are about 180,000 clones, over 70% observed once, and the top ten hold 6.5% to 9%. The sample taken for sequencing was peripheral blood. This chain uses TRBV3-1 (or the pseudogene TRBV3-2) with TRBJ1-5; TRBD1 agrees at 10 bases. The receptor comes from a woman aged 35 to 49 with COVID-19, enrolled during active disease. Here the CDR3 reads CASSDRGLSNQPQHF. CDR3 DNA: TGTGCCAGCAGCGACAGGGGGCTGAGCAATCAGCCCCAGCATTTT.